The 12 T cell receptor beta chains listed next were all sequenced from one sample in a study of PD-L1 blockade in urothelial cancer. Sequencing was performed with immunoSEQ multiplex PCR; in TCRdb, only in-frame clones are kept and a portion is missing. Among tens of thousands of clones listed, about 80% were seen once. This sample comprised PBMCs, obtained around atezolizumab (anti-PD-L1) treatment. The receptors were sampled from a man aged 70-80 years with urothelial cancer.

CDR3 amino acids: CASKTEGEKLFF. The CDR3 DNA is TGTGCCAGTAAAACAGAGGGCGAAAAACTGTTTTTT. The J gene is TRBJ1-4, the V gene TRBV19; D gene unclear. Trimming took 7 bases from V and 8 from J, leaving 11 bases between them. Per germline, CDR1 LNHDA and CDR2 SQIVND (reference sequence). The length of the CDR3 is 12 residues.

V usage is TRBV5-3 and J usage is TRBJ2-3, with TRBD2 matching over 16 bases. TRBV5-3 is filed as an ORF, its function uncertain. This CDR3 region has 18 residues. Trimming cost V 0 bases and J 5 bases; bases outside gene matches: 6. DNA for the CDR3: TGTGCCAGAAGCTTGGGGGGGACTAGCGGGAGGGCCCGAGATACGCAGTATTTT. Translating gives CARSLGGTSGRARDTQYF.

This clone has a handful of counts. This rearrangement joins TRBV28 to TRBJ1-2; possibly TRBD1 for D (5 bases). Germline lookup yields CDR1 MDHEN and CDR2 SYDVKM. Trimming took off 6 bases at V and 6 bases at J, with 14 bases between the two ends. The CDR3 covers 13 residues. CDR3 loop: CASRVVSGDGYTF. The DNA of the CDR3 is TGTGCCAGCAGAGTAGTATCGGGGGATGGCTACACCTTC.

The V and J genes are TRBV19 and TRBJ2-3; weak D call: TRBD1 (5 bases). The CDR3 has 17 amino acids. Germline values: CDR1 LNHDA, CDR2 SQIVND (reference sequence). V shed 5 bases and J shed 2 bases, with 20 bases lying between them. CDR3 residues: CASSLWQGGYSTDTQYF. The CDR3 DNA sequence: TGTGCCAGTAGTCTTTGGCAGGGCGGATATTCCACAGATACGCAGTATTTT.

The rearrangement links TRBV27 to TRBJ2-5; D unresolved. V lost 6 bases and J lost 2, with 13 bases in between. CDR1 MNHEY and CDR2 SMNVEV come from the germline V gene (reference sequence). The CDR3 has 14 amino acids. CDR3 in amino acids: CASRPHGAQETQYF. Here the CDR3 DNA reads TGTGCCAGCAGGCCCCACGGTGCACAAGAGACCCAGTACTTC.

The chain combines TRBV29-1 with TRBJ2-1; TRBD2 matches 13 bases. Germline loops: CDR1 SQVTM, CDR2 ANQGSEA. The V and J ends lost 6 bases and 6 bases, in that order; junction bases with no gene match: 5. The CDR3 extends over 14 amino acids. CDR3 sequence reads: CSVVGTSGINEQFF. The CDR3 DNA reads as TGCAGCGTGGTCGGGACTAGCGGGATCAATGAGCAGTTCTTC.

The chain carries TRBV5-6 and TRBJ1-2; 10 bases are a match to TRBD1. This CDR3 has 16 amino acids. The junction had 14 bases not matched to a gene; V was cut back by 4 bases and J by 8 bases. Germline assignment: CDR1 SGHDT and CDR2 YYEEEE. The chain's CDR3 is CASSPGTGAPEGGYTF. The CDR3 bases are TGTGCCAGCAGCCCCGGGACAGGGGCTCCAGAAGGGGGCTACACCTTC.

This clone appeared a few times. The J gene is TRBJ2-7, the V gene TRBV10-1; D ambiguous. The CDR3 sequence is 13 residues long. Germline V lookup: CDR1 WNHNN, CDR2 SYGVQD (reference sequence). Trimming pared 0 bases from V and 3 bases from J, leaving 6 bases between. The DNA of the CDR3 is TGCGCCAGCAGTGAGTCGGAGCACTACGAGCAGTACTTC. Encoded protein: CASSESEHYEQYF.

J is TRBJ1-1 and V is TRBV18; D is unclear. The V and J ends lost 6 bases and 0 bases respectively, with 17 bases between them. This CDR3 contains 16 residues. Germline CDR1 is KGHSH and CDR2 is LQKENI. CDR3 protein: CASSWNSRTMNTEAFF. The CDR3 nucleotides read TGTGCCAGCTCCTGGAACAGTAGGACTATGAACACTGAAGCTTTCTTT.

The chain couples TRBV7-8 to TRBJ1-1; D is possibly TRBD1 (5 bases). CDR1 SGHVS and CDR2 FQNEAQ come from the germline V gene. V was cut by 4 bases and J by 0 bases, with 12 bases left in between. The CDR3 extends over 15 amino acids. The CDR3 nucleotides are TGTGCCAGCAGCTCTAGCGGGGGGTTGAACACTGAAGCTTTCTTT. Translated: CASSSSGGLNTEAFF.

The chain recombines TRBV18 with TRBJ2-2, with 10 bases lining up with TRBD1. This CDR3 has 17 residues. Germline CDR1 and CDR2: KGHSH and LQKENI. The junction had 9 bases not matched to a gene; V was cut back by 3 bases and J by 5 bases. CDR3 sequence: CASSPYGTGDMTGELFF. CDR3 bases: TGTGCCAGCTCACCCTACGGGACAGGGGATATGACCGGGGAGCTGTTTTTT.

This chain joins TRBV6-5 and TRBJ1-6; the D gene is possibly TRBD1 (6 bases). Germline V gives CDR1 MNHEY, CDR2 SVGAGI. The CDR3 length is 14 residues. Trimming left V 6 bases short and J 5 bases short, with 11 bases between. The CDR3, as DNA: TGTGCCAGCAGATTCAGACAGGATAATTCACCCCTCCACTTT. The encoded protein is CASRFRQDNSPLHF.